This entry describes one T cell receptor beta chain. In this sample, this clone turned up a few times. Its antigen is still unknown. Nothing much larger sits one base from this clone, and base qualities are not available. This record belongs to a study of cytomegalovirus exposure and HLA in healthy donors (dated by TCRdb to 2017 to 2019). In the study overall: According to an earlier analysis of a few hundred of the donors, 150 million to 200 million T cells yielded roughly 100 million unique TCR beta sequences and approximately 280 Gb of sequence data. A handful of DR-DQ haplotypes were handled as single units for association and clustering because linkage in the cohort was strong. A later analysis re-examined previously published TCR beta repertoires from several hundred donors and added high-resolution HLA genotyping to investigate patterns of TCR occurrence. The number of donors typed differed by locus, with 629-630 for A, B, C, DRB1 and DQB1, over 500 for DQA1, 600 to 610 for DPA1, and some 470 for DPB1. Rather than drawing on any new phenotypic data, the later analysis identified candidate immune exposures from TCR beta sequences and the way those sequences occurred across donors. A later genetic analysis took genome-wide SNP genotypes for about 55% of the roughly 700 donors and used that subset as a discovery cohort. Besides the first cohort of roughly 700 subjects, a separate validation cohort made up of some 110 different subjects was used. High-throughput TCR immunosequencing, statistical association of individual TCRs with disease status, and machine learning were combined to predict cytomegalovirus infection status. The aim of the study was to test whether cataloging public T cell receptors could identify signatures of past pathogen exposure. All discovery cohort repertoires had been generated using a single sequencing platform. Using immunosequencing, the study profiled T cell repertoires from about 650 subjects and related those repertoires to cytomegalovirus serostatus. Donor age, sex, ethnicity and CMV serostatus were compiled alongside the repertoire data. On average, roughly 240,000 unique TCR beta nucleotide sequences were sequenced per donor among a few hundred genotyped donors of the cohort, with roughly 18% of those sequences being non-productive. Approximately 310 gigabases of sequencing data and around 87 million unique TCR sequences were included in an early release covering roughly 600 HLA-typed donors. Among the roughly 400 genotyped donors, approximately 76% belonged to the genetic ancestry cluster associated with self-reported Caucasian donors. An earlier analysis of several hundred of the donors applied high-throughput TCR beta sequencing to assess whether each TCR beta V gene segment acted as functional or pseudogenic. Both class I and class II loci were covered by HLA typing, at four-digit resolution. Study-wide conclusions, independent of this receptor: In an earlier analysis of 587 of the donors, most TCR beta V segments appeared in productive rearrangements about 87% or about 30% of the time, broadly matching IMGT annotations. In a later genetic analysis, a missense DCLRE1C variant was associated with V-gene and J-gene trimming of TCR beta chains, and the association was replicated in an independent cohort. In the study, some 180 TCR beta chains were listed as associated with cytomegalovirus. According to a later genetic analysis, donors in an Asian-associated ancestry cluster had fewer N-insertions in productive TCRs than the approximately 700-donor mean. The authors suggested that the approach could potentially be generalized to other disease states and immunological phenotypes. In a later analysis, HLA-associated TCR beta chains showed more clonal expansion and lower generation probabilities than non-associated chains that were equally common. Sequencing depth was assumed to be roughly uniform across donors in the presence/absence analyses, though that assumption may not hold. A later analysis associated 15,000 to 20,000 TCR beta sequences with specific HLA alleles at a false discovery rate of 0.05. Three of the identified cytomegalovirus-associated TCR beta chains were confirmed in vitro to be specific for cytomegalovirus antigens. The cohort was sequenced for TCR beta chains only, and without alpha or paired-chain data the features that could be detected were limited. A later analysis reported that several top co-occurrence clusters appeared linked to parvovirus B19, influenza, CMV and Epstein-Barr virus. In both the original and validation cohorts, the classifier was reported to diagnose cytomegalovirus status with high specificity and sensitivity. In a later analysis, the rate of TCR association differed among HLA loci, with DRB1 alleles having the most associated TCRs and HLA-C alleles having the fewest. Because HLA typing was unavailable for some donors at each locus, only the typed subset was used in association tests. A group of highly shared sequence variants was considered likely to be a technical artifact of the sequencing pipeline. Some 15 rarely observed V segments, including chromosome 9 orphons, were excluded from the earlier analysis of a few hundred of the donors because counts were too low. Correlated functional status among segregating V segments might be attributable to linkage disequilibrium, but an unknown experimental factor could not be ruled out. A later analysis found that most CMV-associated TCR beta chains appeared HLA-restricted, with HLA associations seemingly driven largely by CMV exposure. Most TCR sequences were observed very rarely across donors, whereas some public TCRs were present in many individuals. When HLA alleles, especially DR and DQ, strongly co-occurred, TCR associations were difficult to assign to individual alleles. The 87-base-pair reads could not distinguish some IMGT-functional V segments, including TRBV6-2 and TRBV6-3, so those segments were excluded. A further reported finding was that TCR beta sequences accurately predicted the HLA-A and HLA-B alleles for most subjects in the first cohort. For the cohort, immune exposure information was limited to CMV serostatus.

The cohort comprised some 700 healthy bone marrow donors. All cohort members were sampled while nominally healthy, although unrecorded immune exposures were likely present. The donor was CMV seropositive and belonged to the group of around 300 seropositive cohort members. Each donor provided a peripheral blood sample, and peripheral blood mononuclear cells were used for TCR beta sequencing. The Qiagen DNeasy Blood Extraction Kit was used to extract genomic DNA from the blood cell samples. Library prep was done by the immunoSEQ multiplex PCR assay. For the multiplex PCR, a mixture combining 60 forward primers for TCR Vbeta segments and 13 reverse primers for TCR Jbeta segments was used. The CDR3 region of rearranged TCR beta genes was amplified from genomic DNA with a multiplex PCR assay. The Illumina HiSeq System was used to sequence the amplified TCR beta libraries as 87-base-pair reads. Turning to the authors' computational methods: A later analysis tallied roughly 80 million unique TCR beta chains across the 660 or so repertoires, and approximately 11 million of those chains were shared by two or more donors. A nearest-neighbor algorithm error-corrected the raw reads and collapsed the reads into unique sequences, merging closely related sequences to remove PCR and sequencing errors. CDR3 sequences were aligned to IMGT reference sequences to assign V, D and J gene segments. For a sequence to be retained, a match of at least six nucleotides to both a V gene segment and a J gene segment was required. A rearrangement counted as productive if the CDR3 had no stop codons and remained in frame with V and J, and every other rearrangement counted as non-productive. Following IMGT convention, CDR3 was defined as the stretch from the second conserved V-encoded cysteine to the conserved J-encoded phenylalanine. In an earlier analysis of some 550 of the donors, sequences lacking an unambiguous match to a single V gene segment were excluded. An earlier analysis of roughly 590 of the donors called V segments functional above 56.7% productive rearrangements and segregating when the between-donor standard deviation exceeded 5%. A statistical classification framework was built for diagnosing cytomegalovirus status from the catalog of TCR beta chain sequences. In a later analysis, V and J genes were assigned by comparing TCR nucleotide sequences against IMGT/GENE-DB human TR gene sequences. Using the TCRdist pipeline, a later analysis assigned CDR3 sequences along with most-parsimonious VDJ recombination scenarios. A later analysis defined each TCR beta chain by its CDR3 amino acid sequence plus V-gene family, and excluded reads lacking a unique V-gene family. In a later analysis, around 650 highly shared, low-generation-probability nucleotide sequences were removed to address suspected cross-contamination and a sequencing artifact. In a later analysis, a clonal expansion index for each public chain was calculated from normalized within-repertoire ranks of inferred template counts. Generation probabilities in a later analysis came from a VDJ recombination model fitted to out-of-frame rearrangements, and those results were checked against IGoR. In a later analysis, hypergeometric tests were used to score TCR-TCR, TCR-HLA and TCR-CMV co-occurrence, with a repertoire-size bias correction applied to TCR pairs. In a later analysis, false discovery rates were estimated by permuting HLA or CMV assignments 20 times. A later analysis grouped co-occurring TCRs with DBSCAN, adding TCRdist sequence similarity when clustering within HLA-allele-positive subsets. Repertoires with fewer than 30,000 or more than 120,000 public chains were left out of co-occurrence clustering, as were five repertoires with anomalous nucleotide sharing. TCRdb's version of the immuneACCESS table is confined to in-frame rearrangements and falls short of the full clone set. An unresolved V gene accounts for under half of the shortfall where checked; the remainder is of unknown origin. V, J and clone size were drawn from that table, and D and trimming were deduced from the DNA. The sample table shows about 130,000 clones, and around 73% are seen once. The top ten clones comprise approximately 11% of the sample.

Looking up the germline V gene yields CDR1 SGHVS and CDR2 FNYEAQ. Measured from the cysteine to the phenylalanine, the CDR3 is 16 residues long. Here the CDR3 DNA is all that survives: 48 bases in frame from base 1. The V end loses 5 bases and the J end loses 0 bases, and a stretch of 14 bases separates them. The chain is made from TRBV7-6 and TRBJ1-3; the D region possibly corresponds to TRBD1 (5 bases align). The sequencing sample was made of PBMCs. The TCR was taken from a man between 25 and 39 years old in good health and CMV-seropositive. This receptor carries the CDR3 CASSPSRGLSGNTIYF. DNA sequence: TGTGCCAGCAGCCCCAGCCGGGGACTCTCTGGAAACACCATATATTTT.